Reported below is one T cell receptor beta chain. Its antigen is still unknown. In the naive CD8 group, cells lacked CD45RO and were positively selected for CCR7, so terminally differentiated effector memory CD45RA+ cells were left out. Nashville, Tennessee was home to all donors, each a Caucasian adult. V shed 4 bases, J shed 5 bases, and the junction held 10 bases outside the gene matches. This CDR3 spans 16 amino acids. CDR1 and CDR2 from the germline V gene are SGDLS and YYNGEE. This specimen comes from a study of shared clonotypes between healthy human individuals. Study as a whole: The study used three CD4 naive, three CD4 memory, two CD8 naive and one CD8 memory plate per donor. Study results and limitations: Non-shared clonotypes displayed generation probabilities falling below those of clonotypes present in all four donors.

Per the authors' pipeline: ImmunoSEQ junction-only sequences lacked quality scores, so their filtering differed. Repertoires were generated with immunoSEQ multiplex PCR, while TCRdb's copy carries only in-frame clones and drops some. Clone size and V and J calls were adopted from that table, with D and trimming inferred from the DNA. Altogether more than 600,000 clones are present, about 91% being singletons, with the ten largest covering roughly 24%. What was sequenced was naive CD8+ T cells sorted from blood. The sequence derives from a man under 40 in good health. The rearrangement joins TRBV9 to TRBJ2-5; the match to TRBD1 covers 11 bases. The DNA of the CDR3 is TGTGCCAGCAGCCCCCCGGGACAGGGGGTTTGGGAGACCCAGTACTTC. Translating it yields CASSPPGQGVWETQYF.